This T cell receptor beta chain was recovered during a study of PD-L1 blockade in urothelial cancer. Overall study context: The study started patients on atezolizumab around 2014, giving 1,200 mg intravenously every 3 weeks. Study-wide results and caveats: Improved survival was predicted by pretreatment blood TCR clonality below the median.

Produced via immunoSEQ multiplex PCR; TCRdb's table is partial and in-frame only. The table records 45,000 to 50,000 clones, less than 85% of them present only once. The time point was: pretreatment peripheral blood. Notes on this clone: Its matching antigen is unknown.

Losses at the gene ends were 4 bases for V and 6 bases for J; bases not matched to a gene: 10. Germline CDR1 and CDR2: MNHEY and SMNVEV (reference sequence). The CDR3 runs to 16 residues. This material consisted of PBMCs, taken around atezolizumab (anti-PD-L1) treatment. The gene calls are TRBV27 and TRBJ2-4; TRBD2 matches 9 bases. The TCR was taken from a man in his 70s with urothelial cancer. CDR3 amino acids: CASSSGLARAVNIQYF. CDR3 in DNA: TGTGCCAGCAGTTCCGGACTAGCGAGGGCGGTAAACATTCAGTACTTC.